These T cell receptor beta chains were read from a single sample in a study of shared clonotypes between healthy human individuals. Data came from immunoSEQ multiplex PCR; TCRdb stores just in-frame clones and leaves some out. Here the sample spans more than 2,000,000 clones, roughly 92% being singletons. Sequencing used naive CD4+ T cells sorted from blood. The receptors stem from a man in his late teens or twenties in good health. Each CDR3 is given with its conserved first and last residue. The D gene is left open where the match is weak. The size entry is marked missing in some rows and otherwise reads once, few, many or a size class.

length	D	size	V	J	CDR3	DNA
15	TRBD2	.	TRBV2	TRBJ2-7	CASARSRLAGDEQYF	TGTGCCAGCGCTAGGAGTAGACTAGCGGGAGACGAGCAGTACTTC
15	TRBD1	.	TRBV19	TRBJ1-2	CASSTPQGATYGYTF	TGTGCCAGTAGTACCCCTCAGGGGGCCACCTATGGCTACACCTTC
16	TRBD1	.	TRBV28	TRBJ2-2	CASSSPGQLNTGELFF	TGTGCCAGCAGTTCTCCGGGACAGCTGAACACCGGGGAGCTGTTTTTT
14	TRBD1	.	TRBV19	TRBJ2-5	CASNDRGGEETQYF	TGTGCCAGTAATGACAGGGGCGGAGAGGAGACCCAGTACTTC
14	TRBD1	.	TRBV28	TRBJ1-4	CASSSGTGVGKLFF	TGTGCCAGCAGCTCCGGGACAGGGGTGGGAAAACTGTTTTTT
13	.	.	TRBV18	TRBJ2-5	CASSQGLQETQYF	TGTGCCAGCTCGCAGGGCCTACAAGAGACCCAGTACTTC
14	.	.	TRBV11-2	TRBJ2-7	CASSPWEGTYEQYF	TGTGCCAGCAGCCCCTGGGAAGGAACCTACGAGCAGTACTTC
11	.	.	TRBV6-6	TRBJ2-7	CASTRNYEQYF	TGTGCCAGCACTAGAAACTACGAGCAGTACTTC
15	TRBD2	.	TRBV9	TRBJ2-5	CASSVDGTSGMSQYF	TGTGCCAGCAGCGTAGATGGGACTAGCGGGATGTCCCAGTACTTC
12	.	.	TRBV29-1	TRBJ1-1	CSGARERPEAFF	TGCAGCGGGGCAAGGGAAAGGCCTGAAGCTTTCTTT
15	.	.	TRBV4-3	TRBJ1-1	CASSQDRGRSTEAFF	TGCGCCAGCAGCCAAGATCGGGGGAGGTCCACTGAAGCTTTCTTT
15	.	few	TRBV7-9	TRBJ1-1	CASSLDIAVNTEAFF	TGTGCCAGCAGCTTAGATATTGCGGTGAACACTGAAGCTTTCTTT
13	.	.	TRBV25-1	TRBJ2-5	CASSIGGQETQYF	TGTGCCAGCAGTATAGGGGGACAAGAGACCCAGTACTTC
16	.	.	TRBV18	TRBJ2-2	CASSPPTGWNTGELFF	TGTGCCAGCTCACCACCGACAGGCTGGAACACCGGGGAGCTGTTTTTT
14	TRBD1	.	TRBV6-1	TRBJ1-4	CASSPGQGVQKLFF	TGTGCCAGCAGCCCGGGACAGGGTGTGCAAAAACTGTTTTTT
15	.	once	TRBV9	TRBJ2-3	CASSPRDFPTDTQYF	TGTGCCAGCAGCCCCCGGGACTTCCCCACAGATACGCAGTATTTT
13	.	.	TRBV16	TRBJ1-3	CASSLRSGNTIYF	TGTGCCAGCAGCCTGCGCTCTGGAAACACCATATATTTT
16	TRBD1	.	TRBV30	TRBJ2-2	CAWSVGQGVITGELFF	TGTGCCTGGAGTGTTGGACAGGGGGTTATCACCGGGGAGCTGTTTTTT
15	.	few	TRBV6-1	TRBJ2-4	CASSDGGAPGNIQYF	TGTGCCAGCAGTGATGGGGGGGCCCCCGGAAACATTCAGTACTTC
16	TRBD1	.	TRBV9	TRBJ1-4	CASSEAQGTSNEKLFF	TGTGCCAGCAGCGAGGCACAGGGGACGAGTAATGAAAAACTGTTTTTT
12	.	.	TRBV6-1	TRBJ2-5	CASSERGETQYF	TGTGCCAGCAGTGAAAGAGGGGAGACCCAGTACTTC
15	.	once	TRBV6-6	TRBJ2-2	CASRIQGSDTGELFF	TGTGCCAGCAGGATACAGGGCTCGGACACCGGGGAGCTGTTTTTT
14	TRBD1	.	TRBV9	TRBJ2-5	CASSAGTAQETQYF	TGTGCCAGCAGCGCCGGGACAGCTCAGGAGACCCAGTACTTC
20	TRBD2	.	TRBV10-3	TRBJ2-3	CAISETRLAGGPGGTDTQYF	TGTGCCATCAGTGAGACTAGACTAGCGGGAGGGCCGGGAGGCACAGATACGCAGTATTTT
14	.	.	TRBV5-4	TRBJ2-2	CASSFERGEGELFF	TGTGCCAGCAGCTTCGAGAGGGGCGAGGGGGAGCTGTTTTTT
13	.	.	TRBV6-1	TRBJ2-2	CASSEGWGGELFF	TGTGCCAGCAGTGAAGGGTGGGGCGGGGAGCTGTTTTTT
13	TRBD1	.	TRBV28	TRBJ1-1	CASRVVRDRATFF	TGTGCCAGCAGAGTCGTCCGGGACAGGGCAACTTTCTTT
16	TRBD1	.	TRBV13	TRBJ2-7	CASSLGDRMSSYEQYF	TGTGCCAGCAGCTTAGGGGACAGGATGAGCTCCTACGAGCAGTACTTC
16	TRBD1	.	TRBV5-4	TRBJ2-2	CASSLGDRANTGELFF	TGTGCCAGCAGCTTGGGGGACAGGGCGAACACCGGGGAGCTGTTTTTT
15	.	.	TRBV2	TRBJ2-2	CASRPQMGATGELFF	TGTGCCAGCAGACCTCAGATGGGGGCCACCGGGGAGCTGTTTTTT
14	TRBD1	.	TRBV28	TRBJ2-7	CASRGQGLSYEQYF	TGTGCCAGCAGAGGACAGGGTTTATCCTACGAGCAGTACTTC
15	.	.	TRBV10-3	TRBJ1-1	CAIRERLGPNTEAFF	TGTGCCATCAGGGAGAGACTTGGCCCGAACACTGAAGCTTTCTTT
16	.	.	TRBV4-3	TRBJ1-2	CASSQDIDTRGTGYTF	TGCGCCAGCAGCCAAGATATTGACACCCGAGGCACTGGCTACACCTTC
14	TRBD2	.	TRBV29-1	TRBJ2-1	CSVDSGRAGNEQFF	TGCAGCGTTGATAGCGGGAGGGCCGGCAATGAGCAGTTCTTC
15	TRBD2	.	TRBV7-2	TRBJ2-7	CASSLLSGGNYEQYF	TGTGCCAGCAGCTTACTTTCGGGAGGGAACTACGAGCAGTACTTC
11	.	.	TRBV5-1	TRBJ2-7	CASSLDYEQYF	TGCGCCAGCAGCTTAGATTACGAGCAGTACTTC
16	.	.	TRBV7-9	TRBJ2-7	CASSLARGWSSYEQYF	TGTGCCAGCAGCTTAGCTCGGGGGTGGAGCTCCTACGAGCAGTACTTC
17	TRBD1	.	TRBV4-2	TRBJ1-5	CASSQAGTGGWSQPQHF	TGTGCCAGCAGCCAAGCGGGGACAGGGGGCTGGAGTCAGCCCCAGCATTTT
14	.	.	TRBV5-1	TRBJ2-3	CASSLGRSTDTQYF	TGCGCCAGCAGCTTAGGGAGAAGCACAGATACGCAGTATTTT
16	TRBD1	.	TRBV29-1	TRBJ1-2	CSVEDPDRGFNYGYTF	TGCAGCGTTGAAGATCCGGACAGGGGTTTTAACTATGGCTACACCTTC
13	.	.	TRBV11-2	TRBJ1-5	CASSFGGNQPQHF	TGTGCCAGCAGCTTTGGAGGAAATCAGCCCCAGCATTTT
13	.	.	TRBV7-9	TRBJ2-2	CASSSRNTGELFF	TGTGCCAGCAGCTCTAGGAACACCGGGGAGCTGTTTTTT
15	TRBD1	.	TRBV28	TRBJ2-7	CASSGTGQGSYEQYF	TGTGCCAGCAGTGGAACGGGACAGGGGTCCTACGAGCAGTACTTC
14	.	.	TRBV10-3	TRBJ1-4	CAISAAVRGEKLFF	TGTGCCATCAGTGCGGCAGTCAGGGGTGAAAAACTGTTTTTT
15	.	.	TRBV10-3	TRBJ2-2	CAISESRPNTGELFF	TGTGCCATCAGTGAGTCGAGGCCGAACACCGGGGAGCTGTTTTTT
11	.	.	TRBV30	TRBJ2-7	CAWSPGHPLTF	TGTGCCTGGAGTCCGGGACACCCCTTAACCTTC
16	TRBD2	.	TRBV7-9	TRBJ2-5	CASSRTSGGTKETQYF	TGTGCCAGCAGCCGGACTAGCGGGGGCACCAAAGAGACCCAGTACTTC
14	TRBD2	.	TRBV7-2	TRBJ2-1	CASSLGLTYNEQFF	TGTGCCAGCAGCTTGGGACTAACTTACAATGAGCAGTTCTTC
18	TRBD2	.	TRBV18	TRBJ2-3	CASSQIPGLAGAVDTQYF	TGTGCCAGCTCACAAATTCCGGGACTAGCGGGAGCGGTGGATACGCAGTATTTT
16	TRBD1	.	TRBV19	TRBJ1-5	CASSIFRGQSNQPQHF	TGTGCCAGTAGTATCTTCAGGGGGCAGTCCAATCAGCCCCAGCATTTT
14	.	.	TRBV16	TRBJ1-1	CASSPTGGDTEAFF	TGTGCCAGCAGCCCGACAGGAGGGGACACTGAAGCTTTCTTT
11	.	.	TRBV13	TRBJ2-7	CASRGRGEQYF	TGTGCCAGCAGAGGAAGGGGCGAGCAGTACTTC
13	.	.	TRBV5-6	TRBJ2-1	CASSLGLVGEQFF	TGTGCCAGCAGCTTGGGACTAGTTGGTGAGCAGTTCTTC
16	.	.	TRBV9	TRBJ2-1	CASSVGGFVPYNEQFF	TGTGCCAGCAGCGTAGGGGGGTTCGTCCCCTACAATGAGCAGTTCTTC
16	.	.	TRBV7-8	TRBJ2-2	CASSPRDTTNTGELFF	TGTGCCAGCAGCCCCCGGGACACCACGAACACCGGGGAGCTGTTTTTT
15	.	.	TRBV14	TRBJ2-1	CASSQVRQAYNEQFF	TGTGCCAGCAGCCAAGTGAGACAAGCATACAATGAGCAGTTCTTC
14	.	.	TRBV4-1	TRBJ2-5	CASSLTGLQETQYF	TGCGCCAGCAGCCTAACAGGGCTCCAAGAGACCCAGTACTTC